The present TCR beta chain was sequenced within a study of shared clonotypes between healthy human individuals (TCRdb year 2020). The study in broad terms: The cohort comprised two women and a few men aged 18 to 49 years. To estimate repertoire size and how much clonotypes are shared between individuals, the study performed deep sequencing of blood TCR repertoires from a handful of healthy adults. For each donor, CD4 naive and CD4 memory were each run on three plates, CD8 naive on two plates, and CD8 memory on one plate. Per donor, leukapheresis produced somewhere between about 0.9 and 9.5 billion PBMCs. To increase sequencing depth and limit assay-specific biases, different laboratories used diverse techniques to prepare libraries and sequence TCR repertoires. The study at large found these results: Even with the large sequencing depth, rarefaction of the sorted-subset datasets indicated that sequencing was incomplete. The genetic and exposure-history diversity represented was limited by the small number of donors. Compared with non-shared clonotypes, clonotypes shared by all four sorted-subset donors had higher generation probabilities. Sampling was limited to blood, and TCR repertoires in tissue likely differ from TCR repertoires in blood. Based on pairwise subsampling, the degree of clonotype sharing among donors was expected to be affected by sequencing depth. Naive subsets generally had larger estimated clonotype richness than memory subsets did. Sharing across four donors was observed for approximately 4.6% of naive CD4, under 4% of naive CD8, 2% to 2.5% of memory CD4, and around 0.4% of memory CD8 clonotypes.

Donors were healthy HIV-negative adults with no recently reported acute infections or vaccinations. Every donor was a Caucasian adult residing in Nashville, Tennessee, USA. CD4+ T cells were enriched through magnetic negative selection, after which naive cells were positively selected on CD45RA and the remaining negative fraction served as the memory subset. Blood was obtained by leukapheresis, after which PBMCs were separated by Ficoll-Histopaque density gradient centrifugation and cryopreserved in liquid nitrogen vapor phase. Analytical flow cytometry was used to check the purity and quantity of every magnetically sorted T cell population. Genomic DNA was isolated from each sorted fraction and quantified by UV absorbance on a Nanodrop 2000c. Using the deep immunoSEQ assay, multiplex PCR amplified TCR CDR3 regions from genomic DNA. For each cell subset, the extracted genomic DNA was distributed evenly across all wells of several immunoSEQ 96-well plates, and each plate served as one replicate. For sorted subsets, each replicate PCR was loaded with approximately 200 ng genomic DNA, equivalent to some 31,000 T cell genomes. Purified libraries were quantified with a Qubit 3.0 fluorometer, sized on a Bioanalyzer 2100, and re-quantified with the KAPA Library Quantification kit. Each immunoSEQ 96-well plate was sequenced on its own single-read 150-cycle Illumina NextSeq 550 flow cell. The paper's data handling went like this. Because the immunoSEQ output included only junctional sequences and no quality scores, the filtering could not be the same as the filtering used for full-length reads. Sequences were annotated with PyIR, a Python wrapper for IgBLAST v1.9, using IMGT germline references to assign V/J genes and CDR3. Reads were filtered out if the reads had weak V/J assignments (E-value above 1e-6), no CDR3, stop codons, out-of-frame junctions, or ambiguous translated residues. V3J clonotypes were defined as sequences sharing the same inferred V gene, J gene, and CDR3 amino acid sequence. The percentage overlap between two repertoires was calculated by dividing the number of shared unique clonotypes by the size of the smaller repertoire. Repertoire richness was assessed with RTK rarefaction, the Chao1 estimator, and Recon v2.1 estimates of unobserved clonotypes. Generation probabilities for all TCRbeta clonotypes obtained by the gDNA method from a handful of donors were computed using OLGA. TCRdb retrieved this table from immuneACCESS and kept in-frame rearrangements only. Not all clones are present; in checked studies, unresolved V genes account for under half, and no reason is known for the remainder. D and trimming were read from the DNA, whereas the V and J calls and clone size are those reported in that table. This sample comprises some 2,100,000 clones, approximately 95% of them detected only once. The ten most abundant clones make up roughly 0.13% of the sample.

The CDR1 and CDR2 encoded by the germline V gene are MGHDK and SYGVNS. The CDR3, cysteine through phenylalanine, is 15 amino acids long. CDR3 DNA is the only sequence kept; it has 45 bases, read in frame from the first base. The junction shows trimming of 5 bases on V and 3 bases on J, and the gene matches do not reach 7 bases of it. Concerning this clone itself: The clone's antigen remains unknown. No quality values exist for individual bases; no much larger clone is one base distant.

This TCR was sampled from a man between 18 and 29 years old in good health. The sequenced sample was naive CD4+ T cells sorted from blood. The cell subset or site label, as the study defines it: CD45RA+ positively selected. Rearrangement joined TRBV25-1 to TRBJ1-2, and 9 junction bases match TRBD1. The CDR3 region reads CASSRVTGGYYGYTF. The DNA sequence follows: TGTGCCAGCAGTCGAGTGACAGGGGGGTACTATGGCTACACCTTC.